A selection of T cell receptor beta chains follows, all from one sample in a study of T cell responses to AZD1222 COVID-19 vaccine. Some clones are missing from TCRdb's copy, which holds only in-frame ones; the method was immunoSEQ multiplex PCR. The repertoire has tens of thousands of clones, roughly 84% of them found once; the top ten carry 20% to 30%. The sequences come from peripheral blood, collected on day 0 of AZD1222 vaccination. The receptors were gathered from an adult in good health. Each CDR3 is given with its conserved first and last residue. Fields, in order: D gene, V gene, J gene, CDR3 DNA, CDR3 protein. A D gene is named only where the DNA matches it firmly.

TRBD1	TRBV28	TRBJ1-6	TGTGCCAGCGCTACCCACACAGGGGGTAATTCACCCCTCCACTTT	CASATHTGGNSPLHF
-	TRBV6-1	TRBJ1-3	TGTGCCAGCAGTGATGTTATGAGAAACACCATATATTTT	CASSDVMRNTIYF
-	TRBV11-2	TRBJ1-3	TGTGCCAGCAGCCCCCAAGGGGGGGTTGGAAACACCATATATTTT	CASSPQGGVGNTIYF
-	TRBV3-1/TRBV3-2	TRBJ2-3	TGTGCCAGCAGCCATGGCACAGATACGCAGTATTTT	CASSHGTDTQYF
TRBD2	TRBV3-1/TRBV3-2	TRBJ2-5	TGTGCCAGCAGTCGAAGCGGGGGGGCCATTGGAGAGACCCAGTACTTC	CASSRSGGAIGETQYF
TRBD1	TRBV5-4	TRBJ1-6	TGTGCCAGCCACAGGGACAGGGACAATTCACCCCTCCACTTT	CASHRDRDNSPLHF
-	TRBV5-1	TRBJ1-2	TGCGCCAGCAGCTTGGTAACAGATCGTGGCTACACCTTC	CASSLVTDRGYTF
-	TRBV5-1	TRBJ1-1	TGCGCCAGCAGCCCGACGAAGGCCGCCACTGAAGCTTTCTTT	CASSPTKAATEAFF
-	TRBV7-2	TRBJ1-2	TGTGCCAGCAGCTTAAATGGACCGGCCTATGGCTACACCTTC	CASSLNGPAYGYTF
TRBD1	TRBV27	TRBJ1-3	TGTGCCAGCAGTTTAAGGGGACAGGGACTCTCTGGAAACACCATATATTTT	CASSLRGQGLSGNTIYF
-	TRBV10-3	TRBJ1-3	TGTGCCATCAGGCCAGGTGACTCTGGAAACACCATATATTTT	CAIRPGDSGNTIYF
TRBD2	TRBV19	TRBJ2-2	TGTGCCAGTAGTAGCGGGGGGACCGGGGAGCTGTTTTTT	CASSSGGTGELFF
-	TRBV10-3	TRBJ1-6	TGTGCCATCAGTGAGTCAATCCGAACAGGGCAGGATTCACCCCTCCACTTT	CAISESIRTGQDSPLHF
-	TRBV5-4	TRBJ2-3	TGTGCCAGCAGCTTGGGACGGGACAATGATTTT	CASSLGRDNDF
-	TRBV19	TRBJ1-4	TGTGCCAGTAGTATTTCGGGGGCTAATGAAAAACTGTTTTTT	CASSISGANEKLFF
TRBD1	TRBV7-9	TRBJ1-1	TGTGCCAGCAGTTTTCAGGGGGGAAAAACTGAAGCTTTCTTT	CASSFQGGKTEAFF